Detailed here is one T cell receptor beta chain. This clone was counted a few times. Its specific antigen is unknown. No much larger clonotype is one base removed from it; base qualities were not supplied. These data come from a study of radiation and T cells in renal cell carcinoma (TCRdb year 2020). About the full investigation: In total, 50 to 55 samples underwent TCR beta sequencing: some 26 tumors plus 27 peripheral blood samples. The last blood draw happened 4 weeks after radiation, timed to coincide with nephrectomy. Across all 53 samples, under 5,000,000 unique CDR3 nucleotide sequences encoding roughly 2.7 million unique CDR3 amino acid sequences were identified.

Results and caveats for the whole study, not just this receptor: In blood, the top tumor clonotypes increased between baseline and 2 weeks post-radiation and then shrank by 4 weeks, which suggests that tumor-resident clones expanded only transiently. Changes in the blood repertoire were not tracked past 4 weeks after treatment. No pretreatment tumor biopsies were available, so the baseline intratumoral presence of clonotypes could not be determined. With a single-armed trial design, the study had no way to address how radiation dose or scheduling affects the TCR repertoire.

There are 14 amino acids in the CDR3, from cysteine to phenylalanine inclusive. Only CDR3 DNA remains: 42 bases, in frame from the first base. The germline V gene sets CDR1 to KGHSH and CDR2 to LQKENI. V and J are trimmed by 1 base and 5 bases, and the gene matches miss 4 bases of the junction. Interpreted using the paper, the time point label stands for: blood 4 weeks post-SBRT, at nephrectomy. The sample's treatment or condition, from its label and the paper: 15 Gy SBRT to primary tumor, nephrectomy 4 weeks later. Samples were obtained from a clinical trial, in which 15 Gy stereotactic body radiation therapy was delivered to primary renal cell carcinomas and nephrectomy was performed 4 weeks later. To track tumor-enriched clonotypes, serial peripheral blood was sampled from radiation-treated patients at baseline and at 2 weeks and 4 weeks after SBRT. All patients had renal cell carcinoma with clear cell pathology. The QIAamp DNA Blood Mini Kit (Qiagen) was used to prepare genomic DNA for TCR sequencing. The analyses included just those samples that passed every quality control check.

The immunoSEQ kit was used, according to the manufacturer's recommendations, to generate TCR beta libraries from genomic DNA. To prepare the libraries, a first multiplex PCR with proprietary primers was run, followed by a second PCR that added unique barcodes, and a bead cleanup was done after each round. A kit-provided positive control reaction and a negative control reaction were included in every sample batch. The final libraries underwent checking on an Agilent 4200 TapeStation D1000 ScreenTape, volumetric pooling, and quantification by qPCR. Sequencing was performed on an Illumina NextSeq500 using a MidOutput 150-cycle cartridge, with 156 Read1 cycles, 15 Index1 cycles, and the kit custom primers. The pooled library was loaded at approximately 1.1 pM with a roughly 20% PhiX control spike-in. Processing in the source paper ran as follows. The vendor-processed data were analyzed in R, and a clonotype was defined as all T cells that share the same CDR3 nucleotide sequence. For clone abundance analyses, frequencies were normalized to the 10,000 most abundant clones in each sample. Public T cell clones, averaging fewer than five per sample, were removed before analysis. Tumor-enriched clonotypes and baseline blood-enriched clonotypes were defined as those with an abundance difference of at least 32-fold between compartments. A beta-binomial differential abundance model was used to identify clonotypes that expanded or contracted between blood time points. Tumor-blood repertoire similarity was measured with the Baroni-Urbani and Buser coefficient, and groups were compared using two-tailed Wilcoxon tests in R. The source is immuneACCESS, and TCRdb retained only in-frame sequences with V and J called. Part of the clones is not carried over; for the studies checked, unresolved V genes explain less than half of this, and the remainder is unexplained. V and J calls and clone size are those listed in that table; D and trimming were worked out from the DNA. The sample records under 100,000 clones, roughly 82% of which are singletons. Approximately 6.9% of the sample belongs to the ten largest clones.

The receptor was isolated from a man between 60 and 75 years old with renal cell carcinoma. The sequence links TRBV18 to TRBJ1-1, and TRBD1 aligns with 7 junction nucleotides. Sequencing was performed on blood, taken from a patient whose treatment included radiotherapy and nephrectomy. This receptor carries the CDR3 CASSPQGAPTEAFF. The bases are TGTGCCAGCTCACCACAGGGGGCGCCTACTGAAGCTTTCTTT.